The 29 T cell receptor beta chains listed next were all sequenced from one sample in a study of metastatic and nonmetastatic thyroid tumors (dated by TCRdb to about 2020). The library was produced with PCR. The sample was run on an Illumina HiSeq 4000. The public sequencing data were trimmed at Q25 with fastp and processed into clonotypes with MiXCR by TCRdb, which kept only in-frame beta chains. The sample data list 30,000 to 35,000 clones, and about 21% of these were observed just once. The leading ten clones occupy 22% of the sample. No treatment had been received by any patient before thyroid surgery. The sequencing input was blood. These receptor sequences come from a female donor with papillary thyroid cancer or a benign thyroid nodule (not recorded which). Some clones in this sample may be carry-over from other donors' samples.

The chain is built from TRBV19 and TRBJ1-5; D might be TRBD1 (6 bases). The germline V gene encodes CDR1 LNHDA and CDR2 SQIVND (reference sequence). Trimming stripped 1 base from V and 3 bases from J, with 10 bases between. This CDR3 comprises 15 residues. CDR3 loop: CASSIAGGINQPQHF. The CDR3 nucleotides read TGTGCCAGTAGTATAGCCGGGGGCATCAATCAGCCCCAGCATTTT.

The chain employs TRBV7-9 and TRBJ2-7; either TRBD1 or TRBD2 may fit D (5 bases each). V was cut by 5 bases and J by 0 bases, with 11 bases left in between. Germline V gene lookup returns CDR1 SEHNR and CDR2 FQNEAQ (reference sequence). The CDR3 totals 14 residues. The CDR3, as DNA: TGTGCCAGCAGCCTCAGAGGGGTCTCCTACGAGCAGTACTTC. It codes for CASSLRGVSYEQYF.

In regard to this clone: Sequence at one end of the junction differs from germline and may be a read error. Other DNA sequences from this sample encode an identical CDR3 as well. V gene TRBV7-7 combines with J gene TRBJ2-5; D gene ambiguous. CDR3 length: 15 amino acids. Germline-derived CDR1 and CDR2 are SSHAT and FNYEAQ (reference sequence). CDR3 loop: CASSPNRGVEETQYF. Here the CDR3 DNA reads TGTGCTAGCAGCCCCAACCGTGGGGTGGAAGAGACCCAGTACTTC.

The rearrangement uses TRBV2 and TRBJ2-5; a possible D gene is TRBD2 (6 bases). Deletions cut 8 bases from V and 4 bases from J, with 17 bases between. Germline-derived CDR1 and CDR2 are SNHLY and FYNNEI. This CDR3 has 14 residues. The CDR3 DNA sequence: TGTGCCAGCGTCTGGGGGGACGGGGGAGAGACCCAGTACTTC. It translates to CASVWGDGGETQYF.

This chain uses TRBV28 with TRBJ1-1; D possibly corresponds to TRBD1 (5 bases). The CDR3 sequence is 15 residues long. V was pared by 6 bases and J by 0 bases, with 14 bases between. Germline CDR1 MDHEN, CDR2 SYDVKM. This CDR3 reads CASRGAEGMNTEAFF. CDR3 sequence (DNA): TGTGCCAGCAGAGGGGCGGAAGGAATGAACACTGAAGCTTTCTTT.

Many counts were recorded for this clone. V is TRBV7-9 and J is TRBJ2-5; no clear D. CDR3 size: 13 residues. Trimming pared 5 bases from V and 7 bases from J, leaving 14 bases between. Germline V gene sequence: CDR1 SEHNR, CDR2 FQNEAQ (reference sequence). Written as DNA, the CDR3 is TGTGCCAGCAGCCCCGATGGGTGGTGGACCCAGTACTTC. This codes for CASSPDGWWTQYF.

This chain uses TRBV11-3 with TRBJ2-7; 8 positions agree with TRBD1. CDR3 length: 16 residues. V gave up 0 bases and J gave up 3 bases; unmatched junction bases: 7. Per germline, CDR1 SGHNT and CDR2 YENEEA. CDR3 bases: TGTGCCAGCAGCTTAGAGGGTACAGGGGGTTACTACGAGCAGTACTTC. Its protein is CASSLEGTGGYYEQYF. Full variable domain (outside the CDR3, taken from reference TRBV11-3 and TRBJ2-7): EAGVVQSPRYKIIEKKQPVAFWCNPISGHNTLYWYLQNLGQGPELLIRYENEEAVDDSQLPKDRFSAERLKGVDSTLKIQPAELGDSAVYLCASSLEGTGGYYEQYFGPGTRLTVT.

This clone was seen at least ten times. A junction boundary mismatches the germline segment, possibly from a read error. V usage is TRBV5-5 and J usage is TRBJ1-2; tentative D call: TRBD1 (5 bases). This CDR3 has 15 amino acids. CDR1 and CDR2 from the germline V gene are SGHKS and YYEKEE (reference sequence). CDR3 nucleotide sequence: TGTGCCAGCAGTTTGGGACTCGCTGGGGACTATGGCTACACCTTC. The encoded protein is CASSLGLAGDYGYTF. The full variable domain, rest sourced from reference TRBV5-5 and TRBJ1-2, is DAGVTQSPTHLIKTRGQQVTLRCSPISGHKSVSWYQQVLGQGPQFIFQYYEKEERGRGNFPDRFSARQFPNYSSELNVNALLLGDSALYLCASSLGLAGDYGYTFGSGTRLTVV.

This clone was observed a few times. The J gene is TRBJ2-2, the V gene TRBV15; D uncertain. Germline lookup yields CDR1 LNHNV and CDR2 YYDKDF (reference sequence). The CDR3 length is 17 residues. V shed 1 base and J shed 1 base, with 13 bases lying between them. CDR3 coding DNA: TGTGCCACCAGCAGAGGGTCCGCATTGGAGAACACCGGGGAGCTGTTTTTT. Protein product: CATSRGSALENTGELFF.

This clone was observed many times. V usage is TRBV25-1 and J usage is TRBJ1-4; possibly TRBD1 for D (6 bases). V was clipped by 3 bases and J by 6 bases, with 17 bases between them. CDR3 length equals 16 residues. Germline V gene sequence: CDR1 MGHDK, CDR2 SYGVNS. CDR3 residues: CASSDRRDKGDEKLFF. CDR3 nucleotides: TGTGCCAGCAGTGATCGCCGGGACAAAGGTGATGAAAAACTGTTTTTT.

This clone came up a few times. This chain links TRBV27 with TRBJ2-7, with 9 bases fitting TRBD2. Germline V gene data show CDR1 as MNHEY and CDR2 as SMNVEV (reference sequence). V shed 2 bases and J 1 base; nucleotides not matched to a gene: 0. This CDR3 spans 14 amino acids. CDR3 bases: TGTGCCAGCAGTTTAAGCGGGGGGTCCTACGAGCAGTACTTC. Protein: CASSLSGGSYEQYF.

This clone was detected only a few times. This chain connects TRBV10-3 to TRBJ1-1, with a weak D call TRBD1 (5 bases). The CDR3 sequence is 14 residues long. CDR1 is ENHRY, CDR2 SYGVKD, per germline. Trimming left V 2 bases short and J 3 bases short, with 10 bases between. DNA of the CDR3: TGTGCCATCAGTGAGGGACAACTAGACACTGAAGCTTTCTTT. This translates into CAISEGQLDTEAFF.

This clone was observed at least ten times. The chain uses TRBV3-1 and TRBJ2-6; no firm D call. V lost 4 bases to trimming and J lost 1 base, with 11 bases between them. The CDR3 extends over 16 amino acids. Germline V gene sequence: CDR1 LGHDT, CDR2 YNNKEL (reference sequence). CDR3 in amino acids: CASSRTIGSGANVLTF. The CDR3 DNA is TGTGCCAGCAGCCGCACAATCGGTTCTGGGGCCAACGTCCTGACTTTC.

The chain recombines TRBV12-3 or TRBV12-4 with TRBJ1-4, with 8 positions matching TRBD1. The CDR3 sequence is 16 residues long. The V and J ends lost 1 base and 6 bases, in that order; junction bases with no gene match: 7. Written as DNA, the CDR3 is TGTGCCAGCAGTTTAGTAAGCCAGGGGGCCCATGAAAAACTGTTTTTT. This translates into CASSLVSQGAHEKLFF.

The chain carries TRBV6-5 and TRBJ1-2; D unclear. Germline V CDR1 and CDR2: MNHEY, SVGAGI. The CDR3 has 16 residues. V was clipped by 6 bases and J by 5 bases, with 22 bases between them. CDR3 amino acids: CASRYSAGTAFYGYTF. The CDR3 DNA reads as TGTGCCAGCAGGTATTCGGCCGGAACAGCCTTTTATGGCTACACCTTC.

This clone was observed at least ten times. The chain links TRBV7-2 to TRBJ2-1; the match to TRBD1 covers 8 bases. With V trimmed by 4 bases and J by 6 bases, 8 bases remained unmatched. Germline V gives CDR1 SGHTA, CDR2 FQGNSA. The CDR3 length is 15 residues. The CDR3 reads CASSSYRGKGNEQFF. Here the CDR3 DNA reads TGTGCCAGCAGCTCATACAGGGGGAAGGGCAATGAGCAGTTCTTC.

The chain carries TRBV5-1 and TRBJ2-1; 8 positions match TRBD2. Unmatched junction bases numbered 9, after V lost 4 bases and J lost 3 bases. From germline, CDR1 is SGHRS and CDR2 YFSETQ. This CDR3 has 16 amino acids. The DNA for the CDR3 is TGCGCCAGCAGCCCGGGAGGTACTAGCGGCTACAATGAGCAGTTCTTC. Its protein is CASSPGGTSGYNEQFF.

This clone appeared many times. DNA of the CDR3: TGTGCCAGCAGCTTAAATCGCAGGGAAACTTTCTTT. Protein: CASSLNRRETFF. The chain employs TRBV11-1 and TRBJ1-1, with D maybe TRBD1 (5 bases). The V and J ends lost 2 bases and 12 bases respectively, with 13 bases between them. This CDR3 comprises 12 residues. Germline V gene data show CDR1 as SGHAT and CDR2 as FQDESV (reference sequence).

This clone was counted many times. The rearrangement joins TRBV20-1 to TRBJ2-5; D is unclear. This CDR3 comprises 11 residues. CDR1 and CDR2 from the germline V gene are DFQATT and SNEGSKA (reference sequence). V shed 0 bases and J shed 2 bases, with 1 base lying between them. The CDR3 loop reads CSARDQETQYF. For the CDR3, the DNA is TGCAGTGCTAGAGATCAAGAGACCCAGTACTTC.

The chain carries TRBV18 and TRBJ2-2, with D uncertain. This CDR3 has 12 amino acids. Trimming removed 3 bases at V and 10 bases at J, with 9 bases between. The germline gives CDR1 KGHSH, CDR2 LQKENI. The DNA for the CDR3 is TGTGCCAGCTCACCGTCGGCCCCGGAGCTGTTTTTT. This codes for CASSPSAPELFF.

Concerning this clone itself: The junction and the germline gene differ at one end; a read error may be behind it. CDR3 DNA: TGTGTCATCAGCCCGGGGGGACACACTGATACGCAGTATTTT. It translates to CVISPGGHTDTQYF. The chain has TRBV10-3 and TRBJ2-3; D might be TRBD2 (7 bases). Germline V gives CDR1 ENHRY, CDR2 SYGVKD. This CDR3 has 14 amino acids.

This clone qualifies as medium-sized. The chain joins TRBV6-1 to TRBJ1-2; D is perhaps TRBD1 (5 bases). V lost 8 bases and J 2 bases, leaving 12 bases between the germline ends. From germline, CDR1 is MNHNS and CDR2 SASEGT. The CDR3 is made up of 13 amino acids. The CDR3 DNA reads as TGTGCCAGCCAGGGTGACAGAAACTATGGCTACACCTTC. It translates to CASQGDRNYGYTF.

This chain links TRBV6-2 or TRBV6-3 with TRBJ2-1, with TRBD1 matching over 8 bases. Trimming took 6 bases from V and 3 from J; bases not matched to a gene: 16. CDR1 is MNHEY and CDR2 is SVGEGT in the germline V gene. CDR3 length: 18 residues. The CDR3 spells CASSSGGTGLFIYNEQFF. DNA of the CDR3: TGTGCCAGCAGCTCAGGGGGCACCGGCCTCTTTATCTACAATGAGCAGTTCTTC.

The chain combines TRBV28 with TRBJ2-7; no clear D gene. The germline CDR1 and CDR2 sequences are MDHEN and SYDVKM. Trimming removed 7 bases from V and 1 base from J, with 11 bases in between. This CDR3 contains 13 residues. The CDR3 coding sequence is TGTGCCAGCATGGTTGGGTGGTCCTACGAGCAGTACTTC. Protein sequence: CASMVGWSYEQYF.

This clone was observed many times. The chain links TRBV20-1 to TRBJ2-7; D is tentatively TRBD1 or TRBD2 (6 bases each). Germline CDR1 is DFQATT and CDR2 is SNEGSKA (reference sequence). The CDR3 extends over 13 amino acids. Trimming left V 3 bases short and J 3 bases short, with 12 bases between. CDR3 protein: CSARERGVYEQYF. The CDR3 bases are TGCAGTGCTAGGGAAAGGGGGGTCTACGAGCAGTACTTC.

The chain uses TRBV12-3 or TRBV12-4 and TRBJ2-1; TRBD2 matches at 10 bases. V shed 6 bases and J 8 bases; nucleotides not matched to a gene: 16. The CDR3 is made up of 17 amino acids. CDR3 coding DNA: TGTGCCAGCAGCCCTACACCTAGCGGGAGAGCCGGCCATGAGCAGTTCTTC. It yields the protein CASSPTPSGRAGHEQFF.

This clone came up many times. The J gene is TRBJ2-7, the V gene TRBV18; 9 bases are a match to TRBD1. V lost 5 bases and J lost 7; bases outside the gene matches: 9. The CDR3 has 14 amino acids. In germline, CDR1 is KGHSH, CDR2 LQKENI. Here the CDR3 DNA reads TGTGCCAGCTCAACCGGGACAGGGTCGGGGGAGCAGTACTTC. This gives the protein CASSTGTGSGEQYF.

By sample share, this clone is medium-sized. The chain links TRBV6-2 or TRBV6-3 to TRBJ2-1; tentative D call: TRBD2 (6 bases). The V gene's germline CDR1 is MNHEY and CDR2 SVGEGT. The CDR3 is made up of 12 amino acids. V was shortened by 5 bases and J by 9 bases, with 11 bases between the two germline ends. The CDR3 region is CASSGGIFEQFF. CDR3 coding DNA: TGTGCCAGCAGTGGGGGGATTTTTGAGCAGTTCTTC.

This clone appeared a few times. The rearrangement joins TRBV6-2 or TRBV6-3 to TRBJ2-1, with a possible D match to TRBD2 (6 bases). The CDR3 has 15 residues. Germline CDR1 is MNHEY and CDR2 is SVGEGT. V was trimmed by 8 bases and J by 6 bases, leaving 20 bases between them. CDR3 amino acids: CASGSAGLGSNEQFF. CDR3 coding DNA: TGTGCCAGCGGGTCGGCGGGGTTAGGGTCCAATGAGCAGTTCTTC.